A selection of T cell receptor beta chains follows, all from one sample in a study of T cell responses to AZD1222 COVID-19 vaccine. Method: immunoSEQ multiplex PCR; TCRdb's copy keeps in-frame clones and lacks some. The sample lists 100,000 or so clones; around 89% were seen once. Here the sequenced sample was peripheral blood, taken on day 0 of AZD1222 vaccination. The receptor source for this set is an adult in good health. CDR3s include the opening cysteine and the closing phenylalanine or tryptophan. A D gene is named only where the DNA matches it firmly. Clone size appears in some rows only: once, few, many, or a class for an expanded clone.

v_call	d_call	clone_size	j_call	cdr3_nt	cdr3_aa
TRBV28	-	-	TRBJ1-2	TGTGCCAGCAGTTTAGGGCACCTCTATGGCTACACCTTC	CASSLGHLYGYTF
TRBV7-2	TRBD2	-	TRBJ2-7	TGTGCCAGCAGCTTCCGGCTAGCGGATTACGAGCAGTACTTC	CASSFRLADYEQYF
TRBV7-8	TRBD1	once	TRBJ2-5	TGTGCCAGCAGCTTGTCAGGGGGCCTCTTCGCTCAAGAGACCCAGTACTTC	CASSLSGGLFAQETQYF
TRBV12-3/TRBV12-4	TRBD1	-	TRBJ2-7	TGTGCCAGCACCCAAGGGGACAGAAACGAGCAGTACTTC	CASTQGDRNEQYF
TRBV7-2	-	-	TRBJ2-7	TGTGCCAGCAGATTAGGGGGGTCCCTTGCCCCGTCCTACGAGCAGTACTTC	CASRLGGSLAPSYEQYF
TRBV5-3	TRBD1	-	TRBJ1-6	TGTGCCAGAAGCTCTAGCCGGGACAGGGTCCATAATTCACCCCTCCACTTT	CARSSSRDRVHNSPLHF
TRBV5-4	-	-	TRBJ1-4	TGTGCCAGCAGCTTTGCAGGGGCTAATGAAAAACTGTTTTTT	CASSFAGANEKLFF
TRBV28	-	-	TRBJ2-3	TGTGCCAGCAGTTTGGGCCTCGGGGCGGTGGGCACAGATACGCAGTATTTT	CASSLGLGAVGTDTQYF
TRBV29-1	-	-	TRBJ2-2	TGCAGCGTTGAGGACAGTTACACCGGGGAGCTGTTTTTT	CSVEDSYTGELFF
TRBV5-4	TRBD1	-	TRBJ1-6	TGTGCCAGCAGCTTGGCCAGGGGGGTTGGGAATTCACCCCTCCACTTT	CASSLARGVGNSPLHF
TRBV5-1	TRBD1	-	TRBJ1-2	TGCGCCAGCAGCTCGGACAGGGGATACGGCTACACCTTC	CASSSDRGYGYTF
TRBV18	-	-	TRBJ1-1	TGTGCCAGCTCACCACGCCCTGGCACTGAAGCTTTCTTT	CASSPRPGTEAFF
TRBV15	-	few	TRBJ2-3	TGTGCCACCAGCAAGCCGAGTGCAGATACGCAGTATTTT	CATSKPSADTQYF
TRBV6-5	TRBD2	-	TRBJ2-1	TGTGCCAGCAGTTCTAGCGGGAGGCCCCACAATGAGCAGTTCTTC	CASSSSGRPHNEQFF
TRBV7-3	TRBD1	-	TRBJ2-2	TGTGCCAGCAGCCCCGACAGGGGGAACACCGGGGAGCTGTTTTTT	CASSPDRGNTGELFF
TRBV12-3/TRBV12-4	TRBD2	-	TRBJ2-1	TGTGCCAGCAGTACCGGGACTAGCAATGAGCAGTTCTTC	CASSTGTSNEQFF
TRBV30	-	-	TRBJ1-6	TGTGCCTGGAGTGTGGGAACCTCTGGGTTCAACTCCTATAATTCACCCCTCCACTTT	CAWSVGTSGFNSYNSPLHF
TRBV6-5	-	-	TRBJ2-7	TGTGCCAGCAGTTACTCCCCGGGTGCCTACGAGCAGTACTTC	CASSYSPGAYEQYF
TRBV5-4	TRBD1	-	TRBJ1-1	TGTGCCAGCAGCGGACAGGGTAGGGGCACTGAAGCTTTCTTT	CASSGQGRGTEAFF
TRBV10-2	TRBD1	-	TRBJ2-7	TGCGCCAGCAGAGAGACAGGGATTTCCTACGAGCAGTACTTC	CASRETGISYEQYF
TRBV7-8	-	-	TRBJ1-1	TGTGCCAGCAGCATTAGCCGACGGGGTCGCACTGAAGCTTTCTTT	CASSISRRGRTEAFF
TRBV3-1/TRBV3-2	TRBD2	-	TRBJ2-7	TGTGCCAGCAGCCAACCCCGGACTAGCGGGAAGGTGGGCGAGCAGTACTTC	CASSQPRTSGKVGEQYF
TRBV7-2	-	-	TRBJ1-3	TGTGCCAGCACCCCACCCGGTCTGGGCGGAAACACCATATATTTT	CASTPPGLGGNTIYF
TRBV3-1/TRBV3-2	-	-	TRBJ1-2	TGTGCCAGCAGCCAAGATGACAGTGTCGTCTATGGCTACACCTTC	CASSQDDSVVYGYTF
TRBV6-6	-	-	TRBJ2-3	TGTGCCAGCAGCCCTCAGAACACGGGGACAGATACGCAGTATTTT	CASSPQNTGTDTQYF
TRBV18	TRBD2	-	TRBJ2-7	TGTGCCAGCTCCCTTAGCGGCGGGGGTTCCTACGAGCAGTACTTC	CASSLSGGGSYEQYF
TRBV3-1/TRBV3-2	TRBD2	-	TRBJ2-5	TGTGCCAGCAGCCAGGCCGGGACTAGCGGGACGCAAGAGACCCAGTACTTC	CASSQAGTSGTQETQYF
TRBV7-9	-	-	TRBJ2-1	TGTGCCAGCAGCTACGCCCCGCTAATATCCTACAATGAGCAGTTCTTC	CASSYAPLISYNEQFF